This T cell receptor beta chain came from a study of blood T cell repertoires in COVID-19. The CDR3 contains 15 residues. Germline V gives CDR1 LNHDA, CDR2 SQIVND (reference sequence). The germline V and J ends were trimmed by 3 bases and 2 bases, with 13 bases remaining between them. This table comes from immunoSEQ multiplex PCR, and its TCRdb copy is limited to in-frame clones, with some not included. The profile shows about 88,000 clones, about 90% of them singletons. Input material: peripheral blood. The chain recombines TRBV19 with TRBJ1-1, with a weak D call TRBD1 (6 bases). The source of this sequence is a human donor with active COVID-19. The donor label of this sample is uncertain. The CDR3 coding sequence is TGTGCCAGTAGTATGGGATTGACAGGTAACACTGAAGCTTTCTTT. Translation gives CASSMGLTGNTEAFF.